This T cell receptor beta chain came from a study of T cell responses to AZD1222 COVID-19 vaccine. Clones were sequenced by immunoSEQ multiplex PCR, and TCRdb holds only the in-frame ones, with some missing. This sample has about 160,000 clones, with approximately 91% found just once. This CDR3 is built from 13 residues. Trimming took off 1 base at V and 1 base at J, with 4 bases between the two ends. About this clone: The sample carries other DNA sequences with the same CDR3.

The clonotype originates from an adult in good health. The sequences come from peripheral blood, collected on day 0 of AZD1222 vaccination. The rearrangement links TRBV12-3 or TRBV12-4 to TRBJ1-1; D gene uncertain. Here the CDR3 DNA reads TGTGCCAGCAGTTTAGGGCGGAACACTGAAGCTTTCTTT. Amino acids: CASSLGRNTEAFF.